The 10 T cell receptor beta chains given below trace back to one sample, sequenced in a study of T cells in Graves' hyperthyroidism and ophthalmopathy. Amplification targeted TCR beta CDR3 regions from RNA transcripts. A first-round RT-PCR of the TCR CDR3 used the HTBI primer set. Each CDR3 protein is one row after TCRdb ran MiXCR on the multiplex PCR reads. The sample shows more than 500,000 distinct CDR3 sequences, about 16% of them seen only once. Input material: blood. The origin of the receptors is a woman in her thirties with Graves' ophthalmopathy.

This clonotype turned up a few times. V is TRBV19 and J is TRBJ2-1; TRBD2 matches 7 bases. V gave up 1 base and J gave up 3 bases; unmatched junction bases: 6. The length of the CDR3 is 16 residues. Germline CDR1 and CDR2: LNHDA and SQIVND (reference sequence). The CDR3 DNA is TGTGCCAGTAGTATAGGTTTCGGCGGGAGCTACAATGAGCAGTTCTTC. Translating gives CASSIGFGGSYNEQFF.

This clonotype was counted ten times or more. V and J are TRBV2 and TRBJ2-7; 7 nucleotides line up with TRBD2. Germline V lookup: CDR1 SNHLY, CDR2 FYNNEI. After removal of 8 bases from V and 5 bases from J, the junction contained 21 bases not matched to a gene. This CDR3 comprises 17 residues. CDR3 loop: CASVLEAGGREDHEQYF. CDR3 coding DNA: TGTGCCAGCGTTTTGGAGGCCGGGGGACGGGAGGACCACGAGCAGTACTTC.

This clonotype was counted only a few times. The chain has TRBV20-1 and TRBJ2-1; D tentatively reads TRBD1 or TRBD2 (5 bases each). Trimming left V 0 bases short and J 6 bases short, with 9 bases between. The V gene's germline CDR1 is DFQATT and CDR2 SNEGSKA (reference sequence). The CDR3 runs to 13 residues. In DNA form, the CDR3 reads TGCAGTGCTAGAGATCAAGGGACCAATGAGCAGTTCTTC. The encoded protein is CSARDQGTNEQFF.

This clonotype occurred many times. The J gene is TRBJ2-5, the V gene TRBV20-1; the match to TRBD2 covers 9 bases. V gave up 0 bases and J gave up 5 bases; unmatched junction bases: 13. The CDR3 has 17 amino acids. Germline V gives CDR1 DFQATT, CDR2 SNEGSKA (reference sequence). The CDR3 nucleotides read TGCAGTGCTAGAGATCGTCGGGCGGGAGGGCCTGAGGAGACCCAGTACTTC. Protein: CSARDRRAGGPEETQYF.

This clonotype was seen repeatedly, ten times or more. The chain has TRBV18 and TRBJ2-7; weak D call: TRBD2 (7 bases). CDR1 and CDR2 from the germline V gene are KGHSH and LQKENI. There are 14 residues in the CDR3. V dropped 6 bases and J dropped 2 bases, with 14 bases sitting between them. The CDR3 nucleotides are TGTGCCAGCTCCTTGGGGGGGCCTACCTACGAGCAGTACTTC. Amino acids: CASSLGGPTYEQYF.

The V call is TRBV5-1, the J call TRBJ1-2; TRBD1 is a possible D gene (5 bases). Trimming shortened V by 6 bases and J by 3 bases, and 15 bases separated the two germline ends. The CDR3 contains 14 residues. Germline-derived CDR1 and CDR2 are SGHRS and YFSETQ. CDR3 protein: CASTPSGGDYGYTF. DNA of the CDR3: TGCGCCAGCACCCCCTCTGGGGGGGACTATGGCTACACCTTC.

This clonotype was observed at least ten times. V and J are TRBV2 and TRBJ1-4; D unclear. This CDR3 has 14 amino acids. Germline CDR1 SNHLY, CDR2 FYNNEI. Trimming removed 7 bases from V and 1 base from J, with 10 bases in between. The CDR3: CASTTAVTNEKLFF. In nucleotides, the CDR3 is TGTGCCAGCACTACAGCCGTAACTAATGAAAAACTGTTTTTT.

There are many counts of this clonotype. The chain carries TRBV6-1 and TRBJ2-7; no clear D gene. Trimming took off 3 bases at V and 2 bases at J, with 11 bases between the two ends. CDR1 and CDR2 from the germline V gene are MNHNS and SASEGT. This CDR3 has 14 amino acids. The CDR3 loop reads CASSDGAGAYEQYF. The CDR3 bases are TGTGCCAGCAGTGATGGTGCAGGCGCCTACGAGCAGTACTTC.

This clonotype has at least ten counts. The rearrangement joins TRBV12-5 to TRBJ2-2, with TRBD2 matching 10 bases. Germline V gives CDR1 LGHNT, CDR2 FRNRAP. The ends lost 7 bases at V and 7 bases at J; junction bases unmatched: 15. The CDR3 is made up of 17 amino acids. Here the CDR3 reads CASAPSGSVAGGGELFF. The CDR3, as DNA: TGTGCTAGTGCTCCTAGCGGGAGTGTTGCAGGTGGCGGGGAGCTGTTTTTT.

This clonotype occurred many times. The rearrangement joins TRBV5-1 to TRBJ1-1, with 8 bases that match TRBD1. This CDR3 region has 16 residues. Trimming took 4 bases from V and 1 from J; bases not matched to a gene: 9. Germline loops: CDR1 SGHRS, CDR2 YFSETQ. The CDR3 bases are TGCGCCAGCAGCCTCGGACAGGGTATGGGGAACACTGAAGCTTTCTTT. Translated: CASSLGQGMGNTEAFF.